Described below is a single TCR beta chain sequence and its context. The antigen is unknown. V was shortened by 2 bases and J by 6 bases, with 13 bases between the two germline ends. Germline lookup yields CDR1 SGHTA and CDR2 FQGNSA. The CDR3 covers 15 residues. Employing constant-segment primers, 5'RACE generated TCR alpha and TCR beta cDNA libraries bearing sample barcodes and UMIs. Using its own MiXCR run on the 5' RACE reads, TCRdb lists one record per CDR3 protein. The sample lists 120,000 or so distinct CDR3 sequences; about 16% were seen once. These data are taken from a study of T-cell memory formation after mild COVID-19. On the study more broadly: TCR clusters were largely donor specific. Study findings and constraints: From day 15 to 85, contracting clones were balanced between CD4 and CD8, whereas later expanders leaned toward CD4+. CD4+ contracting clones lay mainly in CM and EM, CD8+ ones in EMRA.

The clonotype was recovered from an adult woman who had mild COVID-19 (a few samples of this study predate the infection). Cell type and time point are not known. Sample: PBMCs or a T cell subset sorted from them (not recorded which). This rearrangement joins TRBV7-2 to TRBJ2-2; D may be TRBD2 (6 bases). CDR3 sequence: CASSLTVPGAGELFF. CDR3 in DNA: TGTGCCAGCAGCTTAACGGTACCGGGGGCCGGGGAGCTGTTTTTT. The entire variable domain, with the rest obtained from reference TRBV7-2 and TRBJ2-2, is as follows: GAGVSQSPSNKVTEKGKDVELRCDPISGHTALYWYRQSLGQGLEFLIYFQGNSAPDKSGLPSDRFSAERTGGSVSTLTIQRTQQEDSAVYLCASSLTVPGAGELFFGEGSRLTVL.